This T cell receptor (beta chain) is drawn from a study of blood T cell repertoires in COVID-19. The CDR3 is made up of 15 amino acids. The ends were cut back, 0 bases at V and 6 bases at J, with 13 bases in the middle. The germline V gene encodes CDR1 SGHRS and CDR2 YFSETQ. Assay: immunoSEQ multiplex PCR; the TCRdb copy retains only in-frame clones and omits some. The table shows under 250,000 clones, with around 86% occurring only once. The sequenced sample consisted of peripheral blood. This clonotype originated in a woman in her 70s with active or convalescent COVID-19. The chain joins TRBV5-1 to TRBJ2-1; D perhaps matches TRBD2 (7 bases). The CDR3, as DNA: TGCGCCAGCAGCTTGGTCGCGGGGGCCCTCAATGAGCAGTTCTTC. Amino acid sequence: CASSLVAGALNEQFF.